This T cell receptor (beta chain) originates from a study of breast tumors, draining lymph nodes, adjacent tissues. Study observations and caveats: Tumor repertoires ranked between lymph nodes and nontumor tissue in diversity, with V and J gene preferences.

The lymph nodes were axillary draining lymph nodes from breast cancer patients. This CDR3 contains 14 residues. V lost 5 bases to trimming and J lost 1 base; unmatched junction nucleotides: 6. The V gene's germline CDR1 is DFQATT and CDR2 SNEGSKA (reference sequence). TCRdb re-analysed the multiplex PCR reads in MiXCR, keeping a single row per CDR3 protein. The repertoire holds approximately 200,000 distinct CDR3 sequences, with 31% as singletons. This clonotype was detected a few times. Its antigen is still unknown. The material sequenced was axillary lymph node tissue. The sequence was obtained from a female donor with breast cancer. Some clones in this sample may be carry-over from other donors' samples. The gene calls are TRBV20-1 and TRBJ1-1; 8 bases match TRBD1. The CDR3 coding sequence is TGCAGTGCTCGCGGACAGGGTTCGAACACTGAAGCTTTCTTT. As protein: CSARGQGSNTEAFF.